This is a list of T cell receptor beta chains from one sample in a study of T cell responses to AZD1222 COVID-19 vaccine. TCRdb's copy holds only in-frame clones and misses some; the assay was immunoSEQ multiplex PCR. The sample yields some 96,000 clones, about 81% seen once. Sequences were derived from peripheral blood, sampled 28 days after the second AZD1222 dose. These receptors were collected from an adult who received the AZD1222 COVID-19 vaccine. Each CDR3 is given with its conserved first and last residue. A D gene is named only where the DNA matches it firmly. A clone size is listed for some rows: how often the clone was seen (once, few, many), or a class if it is expanded.

j_call: TRBJ2-7; v_call: TRBV19; d_call: NA; clone_size: NA; cdr3_nt: TGTGCCAGTAGTATAGGGGGCACCCGTGTCGGTGAGCAGTACTTC; cdr3_aa: CASSIGGTRVGEQYF
j_call: TRBJ2-4; v_call: TRBV6-2/TRBV6-3; d_call: TRBD2; clone_size: NA; cdr3_nt: TGTGCCAGCAGTTACGGGGGAGGGACCCTCAAAAACATTCAGTACTTC; cdr3_aa: CASSYGGGTLKNIQYF
j_call: TRBJ1-2; v_call: TRBV3-1/TRBV3-2; d_call: NA; clone_size: once; cdr3_nt: TGTGCCAGCAGCCAAGCGAGGGGAAGGTCTAACTATGGCTACACCTTC; cdr3_aa: CASSQARGRSNYGYTF
j_call: TRBJ1-1; v_call: TRBV19; d_call: NA; clone_size: NA; cdr3_nt: TGTGCCAGTAGTATTCGGGGGGCCCCGAACACTGAAGCTTTCTTT; cdr3_aa: CASSIRGAPNTEAFF
j_call: TRBJ2-5; v_call: TRBV5-6; d_call: NA; clone_size: NA; cdr3_nt: TGTGCCAGCAGCCCCCCACTAGGGAACCAAGAGACCCAGTACTTC; cdr3_aa: CASSPPLGNQETQYF
j_call: TRBJ2-4; v_call: TRBV10-3; d_call: TRBD2; clone_size: NA; cdr3_nt: TGTGCCTTCCCCCGGGGCGGGAGTAACATTCAGTACTTC; cdr3_aa: CAFPRGGSNIQYF
j_call: TRBJ2-1; v_call: TRBV7-9; d_call: NA; clone_size: once; cdr3_nt: TGTGCCAGCAGCCCCGGGGAGGGGGGCTACAATGAGCAGTTCTTC; cdr3_aa: CASSPGEGGYNEQFF
j_call: TRBJ1-6; v_call: TRBV5-1; d_call: NA; clone_size: NA; cdr3_nt: TGCGCCAGCAGCTTCGGGCAGGGTAATTCACCCCTCCACTTT; cdr3_aa: CASSFGQGNSPLHF
j_call: TRBJ1-1; v_call: TRBV30; d_call: NA; clone_size: NA; cdr3_nt: TGTGCCTGGAGTTTTGACTTCGAGACTGAAGCTTTCTTT; cdr3_aa: CAWSFDFETEAFF
j_call: TRBJ2-6; v_call: TRBV4-3; d_call: NA; clone_size: NA; cdr3_nt: TGCGCCAGCAGCCAAGTTGTGGGCCCAGGTGGGGCCAACGTCCTGACTTTC; cdr3_aa: CASSQVVGPGGANVLTF
j_call: TRBJ1-1; v_call: TRBV3-1/TRBV3-2; d_call: NA; clone_size: NA; cdr3_nt: TGTGCCAGCAGCCGTTTGGGACCGAACACTGAAGCTTTCTTT; cdr3_aa: CASSRLGPNTEAFF
j_call: TRBJ1-2; v_call: TRBV10-3; d_call: NA; clone_size: once; cdr3_nt: TGTGCCATCAGTGAACAGGGTCCCTATGGCTACACCTTC; cdr3_aa: CAISEQGPYGYTF
j_call: TRBJ2-7; v_call: TRBV6-5; d_call: NA; clone_size: few; cdr3_nt: TGTGCCAGCAGTTACTCGAACTTAGGGTCCTACGAGCAGTACTTC; cdr3_aa: CASSYSNLGSYEQYF
j_call: TRBJ1-1; v_call: TRBV24-1; d_call: TRBD1; clone_size: once; cdr3_nt: TGTGCCACCAGTGCCCTTTCGACAACCGGGACAGGGAAAGAAGCTTTCTTT; cdr3_aa: CATSALSTTGTGKEAFF
j_call: TRBJ2-2; v_call: TRBV9; d_call: NA; clone_size: NA; cdr3_nt: TGTGCCAGCAGCCCGAGGGTGCAGCGGGAGCTGTTTTTT; cdr3_aa: CASSPRVQRELFF
j_call: TRBJ2-7; v_call: TRBV18; d_call: NA; clone_size: NA; cdr3_nt: TGTGCCAGCTCACCCCGCGGGGACGAGCAGTACTTC; cdr3_aa: CASSPRGDEQYF
j_call: TRBJ2-3; v_call: TRBV9; d_call: TRBD2; clone_size: NA; cdr3_nt: TGTGCCAGCAGCGTAGGAGGTAGCGGGGGTGCAGATACGCAGTATTTT; cdr3_aa: CASSVGGSGGADTQYF
j_call: TRBJ1-5; v_call: TRBV2; d_call: NA; clone_size: NA; cdr3_nt: TGTGCCAGCAGTGAACAGGGGAGTTATCAGCCCCAGCATTTT; cdr3_aa: CASSEQGSYQPQHF
j_call: TRBJ1-1; v_call: TRBV6-5; d_call: TRBD1; clone_size: NA; cdr3_nt: TGTGCCAGCAGACGGACAGGGGGCATTGGGGCTGAAGCTTTCTTT; cdr3_aa: CASRRTGGIGAEAFF
j_call: TRBJ2-3; v_call: TRBV15; d_call: NA; clone_size: NA; cdr3_nt: TGTGCCACCAGCAGAGACTTTCGGATCACAGATACGCAGTATTTT; cdr3_aa: CATSRDFRITDTQYF
j_call: TRBJ1-1; v_call: TRBV19; d_call: NA; clone_size: NA; cdr3_nt: TGTGCCAGTAGAACGGTGGGCAGGGGTGGTGAAGCTTTCTTT; cdr3_aa: CASRTVGRGGEAFF
j_call: TRBJ2-3; v_call: TRBV4-1; d_call: NA; clone_size: NA; cdr3_nt: TGCGCCAGTAGCGCTCGCGGGGGCCTGGCAGATACGCAGTATTTT; cdr3_aa: CASSARGGLADTQYF
j_call: TRBJ1-2; v_call: TRBV3-1/TRBV3-2; d_call: NA; clone_size: NA; cdr3_nt: TGTGCCAGCAGCCAAGGGGGGGGAGCACTCAGTAACTATGGCTACACCTTC; cdr3_aa: CASSQGGGALSNYGYTF
j_call: TRBJ2-7; v_call: TRBV10-3; d_call: TRBD2; clone_size: NA; cdr3_nt: TGTGCCATCAGCGTGGACCGAACCGGGGGGTACGAGCAGTACTTC; cdr3_aa: CAISVDRTGGYEQYF
j_call: TRBJ1-2; v_call: TRBV10-2; d_call: TRBD1; clone_size: NA; cdr3_nt: TGCGCCAGCAGTGCAGGGACAGGGGTCGAGAGGCCTACCTTC; cdr3_aa: CASSAGTGVERPTF
j_call: TRBJ1-3; v_call: TRBV7-2; d_call: NA; clone_size: once; cdr3_nt: TGTGCCAGCAGCTCCCGCCGGTGGGAACACACCATATATTTT; cdr3_aa: CASSSRRWEHTIYF
j_call: TRBJ2-3; v_call: TRBV18; d_call: NA; clone_size: NA; cdr3_nt: TGTGCCAGCTCAGGCCTAGGAACAGATACGCAGTATTTT; cdr3_aa: CASSGLGTDTQYF
j_call: TRBJ2-2; v_call: TRBV7-8; d_call: NA; clone_size: NA; cdr3_nt: TGTGCCAGCAGCTTAGTTGGGGGAAACACCGGGGAGCTGTTTTTT; cdr3_aa: CASSLVGGNTGELFF
j_call: TRBJ1-4; v_call: TRBV30; d_call: TRBD1; clone_size: once; cdr3_nt: TGTGCCTGGAGTGTACAGGGACAGGTATTAGAAAAACTGTTTTTT; cdr3_aa: CAWSVQGQVLEKLFF
j_call: TRBJ2-7; v_call: TRBV3-1/TRBV3-2; d_call: NA; clone_size: once; cdr3_nt: TGTGCCAGCAGCCGGGTGGCTAGCGAGTACGAGCAGTACTTC; cdr3_aa: CASSRVASEYEQYF
j_call: TRBJ1-4; v_call: TRBV27; d_call: NA; clone_size: NA; cdr3_nt: TGTGCCAGCAGTTCAGACAGCGAGTATGAAAAACTGTTTTTT; cdr3_aa: CASSSDSEYEKLFF
j_call: TRBJ1-6; v_call: TRBV6-2/TRBV6-3; d_call: NA; clone_size: NA; cdr3_nt: TGTGCCAGCAGCAGAAGGGGACGGATTAATTCACCCCTCCACTTT; cdr3_aa: CASSRRGRINSPLHF
j_call: TRBJ2-7; v_call: TRBV12-3/TRBV12-4; d_call: NA; clone_size: NA; cdr3_nt: TGTGCCAGCAGTTTGCACGGGTCCTACGAGCAGTACTTC; cdr3_aa: CASSLHGSYEQYF
j_call: TRBJ2-2; v_call: TRBV27; d_call: TRBD1; clone_size: NA; cdr3_nt: TGTGCCAGCAGTCGGTACCGGGACAGGAACACCGGGGAGCTGTTTTTT; cdr3_aa: CASSRYRDRNTGELFF
j_call: TRBJ2-1; v_call: TRBV6-4; d_call: TRBD2; clone_size: few; cdr3_nt: TGTGCCAGCAGCCAATGGTGGGGGGGTAGGGATGAGCAGTTCTTC; cdr3_aa: CASSQWWGGRDEQFF
j_call: TRBJ1-2; v_call: TRBV2; d_call: TRBD1; clone_size: few; cdr3_nt: TGTGCCAGCAGCCTGACAGGGCTGCGTGGCTACACCTTC; cdr3_aa: CASSLTGLRGYTF
j_call: TRBJ2-1; v_call: TRBV7-9; d_call: TRBD2; clone_size: NA; cdr3_nt: TGTGCCAGCAGTCTGGGGGGGTTCAATGAGCAGTTCTTC; cdr3_aa: CASSLGGFNEQFF
j_call: TRBJ2-7; v_call: TRBV9; d_call: NA; clone_size: NA; cdr3_nt: TGTGCCAGCAGCGTAGAGGGGGGGTCCTACGAGCAGTACTTC; cdr3_aa: CASSVEGGSYEQYF
j_call: TRBJ1-1; v_call: TRBV18; d_call: NA; clone_size: NA; cdr3_nt: TGTGCCAGCTCACCACCGGGGAGCGGTGCGGGGAACACTGAAGCTTTCTTT; cdr3_aa: CASSPPGSGAGNTEAFF
j_call: TRBJ2-3; v_call: TRBV5-6; d_call: NA; clone_size: NA; cdr3_nt: TGTGCCAGCAGCTTTAGTTCCCCGTTCACAGATACGCAGTATTTT; cdr3_aa: CASSFSSPFTDTQYF
j_call: TRBJ2-1; v_call: TRBV4-3; d_call: NA; clone_size: once; cdr3_nt: TGCGCCAGCAGCCAAGAAAGAGCGGCCAACTACAATGAGCAGTTCTTC; cdr3_aa: CASSQERAANYNEQFF
j_call: TRBJ1-1; v_call: TRBV7-8; d_call: NA; clone_size: once; cdr3_nt: TGTGCCAGCAGCCCTATTGTGGGGGTGTCTGAAGCTTTCTTT; cdr3_aa: CASSPIVGVSEAFF
j_call: TRBJ1-1; v_call: TRBV6-5; d_call: NA; clone_size: NA; cdr3_nt: TGTGCCAGCAGTTACTCGAATCGGGGTGGGACTGAAGCTTTCTTT; cdr3_aa: CASSYSNRGGTEAFF
j_call: TRBJ2-1; v_call: TRBV4-2; d_call: NA; clone_size: NA; cdr3_nt: TGTGCCAGCAGCCAAGAGGTACCCGGGGCTGGTCGGAATGAGCAGTTCTTC; cdr3_aa: CASSQEVPGAGRNEQFF
j_call: TRBJ1-2; v_call: TRBV7-9; d_call: TRBD1; clone_size: NA; cdr3_nt: TGTGCCAGCAAAAAGGGGCAGGGGGATCGCTACACCTTC; cdr3_aa: CASKKGQGDRYTF
j_call: TRBJ2-1; v_call: TRBV12-5; d_call: NA; clone_size: NA; cdr3_nt: TGTGCTAGTGGTCGGATTAGTCGCAATGAGCAGTTCTTC; cdr3_aa: CASGRISRNEQFF
j_call: TRBJ2-5; v_call: TRBV5-1; d_call: NA; clone_size: NA; cdr3_nt: TGCGCCAGCAGCTTGACGGGACTCAATCAAGAGACCCAGTACTTC; cdr3_aa: CASSLTGLNQETQYF
j_call: TRBJ1-1; v_call: TRBV13; d_call: NA; clone_size: NA; cdr3_nt: TGTGCCAGCAGCTCCCGCGGGGTCACTGAAGCTTTCTTT; cdr3_aa: CASSSRGVTEAFF